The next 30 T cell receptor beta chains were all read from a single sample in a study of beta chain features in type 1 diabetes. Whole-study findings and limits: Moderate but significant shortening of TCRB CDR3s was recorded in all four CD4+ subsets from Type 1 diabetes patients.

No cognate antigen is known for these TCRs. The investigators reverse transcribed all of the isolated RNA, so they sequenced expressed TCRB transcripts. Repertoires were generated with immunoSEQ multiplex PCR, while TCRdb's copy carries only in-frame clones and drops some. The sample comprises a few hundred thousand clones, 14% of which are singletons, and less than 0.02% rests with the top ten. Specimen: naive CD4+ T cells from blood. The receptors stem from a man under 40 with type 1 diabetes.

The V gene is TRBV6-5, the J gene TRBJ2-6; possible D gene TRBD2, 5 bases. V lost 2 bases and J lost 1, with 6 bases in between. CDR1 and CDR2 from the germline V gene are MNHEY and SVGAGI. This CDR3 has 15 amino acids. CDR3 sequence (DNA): TGTGCCAGCAGTTACGCGGGTTCTGGGGCCAACGTCCTGACTTTC. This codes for CASSYAGSGANVLTF.

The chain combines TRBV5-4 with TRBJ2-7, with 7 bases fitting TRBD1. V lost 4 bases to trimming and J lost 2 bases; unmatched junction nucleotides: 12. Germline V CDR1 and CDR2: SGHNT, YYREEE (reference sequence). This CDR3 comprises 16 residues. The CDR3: CASSANTGTAAYEQYF. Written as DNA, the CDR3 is TGTGCCAGCAGCGCAAACACCGGGACAGCAGCCTACGAGCAGTACTTC. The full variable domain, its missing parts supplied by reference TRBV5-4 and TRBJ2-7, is ETGVTQSPTHLIKTRGQQVTLRCSSQSGHNTVSWYQQALGQGPQFIFQYYREEENGRGNFPPRFSGLQFPNYSSELNVNALELDDSALYLCASSANTGTAAYEQYFGPGTRLTVT.

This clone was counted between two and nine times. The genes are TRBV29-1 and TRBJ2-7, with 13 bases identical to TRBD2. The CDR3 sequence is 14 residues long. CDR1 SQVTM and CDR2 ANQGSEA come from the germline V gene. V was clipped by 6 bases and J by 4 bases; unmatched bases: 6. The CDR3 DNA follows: TGCAGCGTCCTACTAGCGGGAGGGCAGTACGAGCAGTACTTC. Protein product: CSVLLAGGQYEQYF.

CDR3 loop: CASSPYRGVFTDTQYF. In nucleotides, the CDR3 is TGTGCCAGCAGCCCCTACAGGGGAGTTTTCACAGATACGCAGTATTTT. This rearrangement joins TRBV11-2 to TRBJ2-3; 7 bases are shared with TRBD1. CDR3 size: 16 residues. V trimming: 5 bases; J trimming: 2 bases; junction bases outside the gene matches: 10. Germline CDR1 SGHAT, CDR2 FQNNGV.

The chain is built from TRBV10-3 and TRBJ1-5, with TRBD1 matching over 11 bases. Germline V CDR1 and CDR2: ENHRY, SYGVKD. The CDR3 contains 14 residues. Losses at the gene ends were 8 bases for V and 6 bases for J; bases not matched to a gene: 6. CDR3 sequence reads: CAIGGQGAFQPQHF. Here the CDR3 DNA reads TGTGCCATCGGAGGACAGGGGGCGTTTCAGCCCCAGCATTTT.

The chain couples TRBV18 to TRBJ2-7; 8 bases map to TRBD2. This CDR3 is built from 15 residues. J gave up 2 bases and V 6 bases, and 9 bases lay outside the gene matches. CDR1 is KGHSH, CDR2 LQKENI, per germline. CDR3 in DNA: TGTGCCAGCTCTCTGGGTAGCGGGAATGCCTACGAGCAGTACTTC. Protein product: CASSLGSGNAYEQYF.

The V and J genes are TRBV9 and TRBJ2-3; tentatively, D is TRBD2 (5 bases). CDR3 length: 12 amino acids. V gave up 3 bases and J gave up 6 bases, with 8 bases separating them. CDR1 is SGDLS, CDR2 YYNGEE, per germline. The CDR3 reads CASSATGDTQYF. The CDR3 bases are TGTGCCAGCAGCGCGACGGGGGATACGCAGTATTTT.

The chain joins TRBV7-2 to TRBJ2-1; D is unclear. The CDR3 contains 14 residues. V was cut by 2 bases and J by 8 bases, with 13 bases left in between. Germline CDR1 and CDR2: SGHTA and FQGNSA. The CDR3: CASSLFRNRDEQFF. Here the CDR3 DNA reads TGTGCCAGCAGCTTATTCCGAAATCGGGATGAGCAGTTCTTC.

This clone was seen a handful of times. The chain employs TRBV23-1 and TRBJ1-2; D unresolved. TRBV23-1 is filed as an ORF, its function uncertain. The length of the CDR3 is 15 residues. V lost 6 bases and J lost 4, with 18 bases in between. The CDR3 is CASRIPGGRSYGYTF. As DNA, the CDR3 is TGCGCCAGCAGAATTCCGGGAGGGAGAAGCTATGGCTACACCTTC.

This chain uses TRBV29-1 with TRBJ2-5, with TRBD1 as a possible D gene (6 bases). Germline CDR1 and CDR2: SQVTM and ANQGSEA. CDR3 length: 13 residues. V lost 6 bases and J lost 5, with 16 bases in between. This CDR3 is CSVPGVGVETQYF. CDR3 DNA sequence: TGCAGCGTCCCAGGGGTTGGGGTGGAGACCCAGTACTTC.

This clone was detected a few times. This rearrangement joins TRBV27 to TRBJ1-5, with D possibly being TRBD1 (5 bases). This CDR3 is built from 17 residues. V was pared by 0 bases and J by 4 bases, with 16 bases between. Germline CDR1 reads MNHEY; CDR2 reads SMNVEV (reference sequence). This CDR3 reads CASSLSDPGMLNQPQHF. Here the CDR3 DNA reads TGTGCCAGCAGTTTATCGGACCCAGGGATGCTAAATCAGCCCCAGCATTTT.

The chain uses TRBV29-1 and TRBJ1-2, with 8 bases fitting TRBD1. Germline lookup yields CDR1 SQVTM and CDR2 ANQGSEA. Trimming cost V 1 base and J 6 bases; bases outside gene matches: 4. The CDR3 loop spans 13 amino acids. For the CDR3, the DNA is TGCAGCGTTGAAGGGCAGGGGGCTGATGGCTACACCTTC. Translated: CSVEGQGADGYTF.

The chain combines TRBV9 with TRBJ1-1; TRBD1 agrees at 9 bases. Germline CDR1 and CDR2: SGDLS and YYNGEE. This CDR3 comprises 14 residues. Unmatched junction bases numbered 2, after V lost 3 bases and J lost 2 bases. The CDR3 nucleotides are TGTGCCAGCAGCGGGGGACAGGGAAACACTGAAGCTTTCTTT. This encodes CASSGGQGNTEAFF. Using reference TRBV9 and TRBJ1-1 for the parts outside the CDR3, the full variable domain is DSGVTQTPKHLITATGQRVTLRCSPRSGDLSVYWYQQSLDQGLQFLIQYYNGEERAKGNILERFSAQQFPDLHSELNLSSLELGDSALYFCASSGGQGNTEAFFGQGTRLTVV.

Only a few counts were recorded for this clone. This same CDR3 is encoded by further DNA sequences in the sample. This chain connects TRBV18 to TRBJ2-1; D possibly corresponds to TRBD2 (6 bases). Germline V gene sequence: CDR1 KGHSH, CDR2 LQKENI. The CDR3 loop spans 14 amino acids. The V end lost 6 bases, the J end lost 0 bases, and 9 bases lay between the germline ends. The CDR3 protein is CASSPGSSYNEQFF. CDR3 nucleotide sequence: TGTGCCAGCTCCCCCGGGAGCTCCTACAATGAGCAGTTCTTC.

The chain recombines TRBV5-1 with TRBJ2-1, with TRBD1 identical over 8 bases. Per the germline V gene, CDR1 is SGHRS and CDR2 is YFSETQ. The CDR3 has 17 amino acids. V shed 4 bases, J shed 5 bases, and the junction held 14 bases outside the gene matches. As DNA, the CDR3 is TGCGCCAGCAGCCTTCGTATACCGGGACAGGCACACAATGAGCAGTTCTTC. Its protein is CASSLRIPGQAHNEQFF.

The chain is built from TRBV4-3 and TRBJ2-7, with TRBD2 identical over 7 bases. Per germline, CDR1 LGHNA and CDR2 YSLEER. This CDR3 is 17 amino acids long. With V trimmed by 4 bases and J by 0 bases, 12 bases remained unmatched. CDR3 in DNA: TGCGCCAGCAGCCTCCTCGGGAGGAGCGGAGGCTCCTACGAGCAGTACTTC. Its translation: CASSLLGRSGGSYEQYF.

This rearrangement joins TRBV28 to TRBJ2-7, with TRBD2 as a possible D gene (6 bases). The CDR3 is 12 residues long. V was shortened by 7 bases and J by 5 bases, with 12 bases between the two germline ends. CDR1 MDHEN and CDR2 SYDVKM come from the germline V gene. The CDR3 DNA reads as TGTGCCAGCAATCTCGGCGGGAACGAGCAGTACTTC. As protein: CASNLGGNEQYF.

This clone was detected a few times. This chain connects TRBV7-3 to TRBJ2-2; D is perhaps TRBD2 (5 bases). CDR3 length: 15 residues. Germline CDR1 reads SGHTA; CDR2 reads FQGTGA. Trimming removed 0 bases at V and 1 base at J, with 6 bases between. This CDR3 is CASSLTSENTGELFF. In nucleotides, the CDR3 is TGTGCCAGCAGCTTAACTAGCGAGAACACCGGGGAGCTGTTTTTT.

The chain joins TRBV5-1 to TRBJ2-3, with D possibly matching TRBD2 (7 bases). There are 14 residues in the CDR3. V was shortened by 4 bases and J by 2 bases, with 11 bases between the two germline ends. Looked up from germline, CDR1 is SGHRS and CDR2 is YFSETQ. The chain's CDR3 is CASSPRGATDTQYF. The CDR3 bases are TGCGCCAGCAGCCCACGGGGGGCCACAGATACGCAGTATTTT.

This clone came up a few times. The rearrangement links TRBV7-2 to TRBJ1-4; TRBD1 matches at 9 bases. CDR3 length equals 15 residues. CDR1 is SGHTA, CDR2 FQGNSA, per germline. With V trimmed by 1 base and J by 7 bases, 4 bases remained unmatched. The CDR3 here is CASSLVSGQGEKLFF. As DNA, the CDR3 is TGTGCCAGCAGCTTAGTTTCGGGACAGGGTGAAAAACTGTTTTTT.

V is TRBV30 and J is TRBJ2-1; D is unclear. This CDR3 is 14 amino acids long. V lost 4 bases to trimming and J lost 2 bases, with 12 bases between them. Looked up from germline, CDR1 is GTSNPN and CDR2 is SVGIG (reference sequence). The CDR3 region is CAWKRTSTYNEQFF. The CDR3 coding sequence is TGTGCCTGGAAGAGAACGTCTACCTACAATGAGCAGTTCTTC.

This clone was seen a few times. The CDR3 reads CASSIRTGPDGEKLFF. The DNA for the CDR3 is TGCGCCAGCAGCATTAGGACAGGCCCGGATGGTGAAAAACTGTTTTTT. The chain has TRBV5-1 and TRBJ1-4; 7 nucleotides line up with TRBD1. The V gene end was trimmed by 4 bases and the J gene end by 7 bases; junction bases not matched to a gene: 13. The CDR3 covers 16 residues. Germline CDR1 SGHRS, CDR2 YFSETQ. The full variable domain, rest sourced from reference TRBV5-1 and TRBJ1-4, is KAGVTQTPRYLIKTRGQQVTLSCSPISGHRSVSWYQQTPGQGLQFLFEYFSETQRNKGNFPGRFSGRQFSNSRSEMNVSTLELGDSALYLCASSIRTGPDGEKLFFGSGTQLSVL.

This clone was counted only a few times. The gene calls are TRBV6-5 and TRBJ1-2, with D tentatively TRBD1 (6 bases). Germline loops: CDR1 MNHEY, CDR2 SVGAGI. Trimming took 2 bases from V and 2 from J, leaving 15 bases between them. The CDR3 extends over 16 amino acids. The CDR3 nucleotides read TGTGCCAGCAGTTACCGCCCAAGGACAGCAAACTATGGCTACACCTTC. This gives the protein CASSYRPRTANYGYTF.

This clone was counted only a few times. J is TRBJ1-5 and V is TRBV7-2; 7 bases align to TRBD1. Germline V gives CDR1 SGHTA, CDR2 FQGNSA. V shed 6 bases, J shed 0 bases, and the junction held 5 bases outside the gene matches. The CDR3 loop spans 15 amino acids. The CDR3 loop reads CASSWDSYSNQPQHF. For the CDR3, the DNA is TGTGCCAGCAGTTGGGACAGCTATAGCAATCAGCCCCAGCATTTT.

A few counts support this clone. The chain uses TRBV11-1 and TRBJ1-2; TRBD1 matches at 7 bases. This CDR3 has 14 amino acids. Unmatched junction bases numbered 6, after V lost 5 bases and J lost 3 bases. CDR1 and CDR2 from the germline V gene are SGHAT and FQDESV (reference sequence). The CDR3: CASSHDRVDYGYTF. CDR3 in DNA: TGTGCCAGCAGCCATGACAGGGTGGACTATGGCTACACCTTC.

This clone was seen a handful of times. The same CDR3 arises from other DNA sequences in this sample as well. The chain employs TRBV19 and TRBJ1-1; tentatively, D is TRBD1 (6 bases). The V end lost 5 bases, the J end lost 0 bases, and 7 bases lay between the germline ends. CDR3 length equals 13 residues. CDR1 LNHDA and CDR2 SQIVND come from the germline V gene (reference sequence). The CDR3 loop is CASSDRLNTEAFF. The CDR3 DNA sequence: TGTGCCAGTAGTGACAGGTTGAACACTGAAGCTTTCTTT.

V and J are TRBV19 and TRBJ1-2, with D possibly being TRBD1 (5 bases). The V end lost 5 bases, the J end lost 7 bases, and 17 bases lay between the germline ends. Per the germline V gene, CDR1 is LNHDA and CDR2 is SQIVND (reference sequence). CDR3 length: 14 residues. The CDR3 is CASSPTGGSRGYTF. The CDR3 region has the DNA TGTGCCAGTAGTCCGACGGGGGGGAGTCGTGGCTACACCTTC.

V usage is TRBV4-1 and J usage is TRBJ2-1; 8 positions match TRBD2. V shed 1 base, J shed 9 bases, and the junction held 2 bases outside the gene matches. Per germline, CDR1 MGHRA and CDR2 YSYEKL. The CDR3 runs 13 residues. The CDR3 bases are TGCGCCAGCAGCCAAGTTCGGGAGGGTGAGCAGTTCTTC. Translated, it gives CASSQVREGEQFF.

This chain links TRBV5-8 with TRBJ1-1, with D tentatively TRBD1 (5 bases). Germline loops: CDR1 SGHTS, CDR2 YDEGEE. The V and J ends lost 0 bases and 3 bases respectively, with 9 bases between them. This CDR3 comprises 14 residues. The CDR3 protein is CASSLGDRYTEAFF. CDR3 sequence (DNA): TGTGCCAGCAGCTTGGGCGACAGATACACTGAAGCTTTCTTT. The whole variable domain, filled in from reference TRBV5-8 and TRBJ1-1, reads EAGVTQSPTHLIKTRGQQATLRCSPISGHTSVYWYQQALGLGLQFLLWYDEGEERNRGNFPPRFSGRQFPNYSSELNVNALELEDSALYLCASSLGDRYTEAFFGQGTRLTVV.

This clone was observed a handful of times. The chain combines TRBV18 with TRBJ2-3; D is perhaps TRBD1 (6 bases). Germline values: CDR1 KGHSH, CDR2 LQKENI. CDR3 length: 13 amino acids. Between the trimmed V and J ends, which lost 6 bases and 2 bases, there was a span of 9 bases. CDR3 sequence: CASSWTDTDTQYF. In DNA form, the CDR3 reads TGTGCCAGCTCGTGGACAGACACAGATACGCAGTATTTT.